Below, 32 T cell receptor beta chains from the same sample are listed, as sequenced in a study of T-cell reconstitution after alpha-beta-depleted transplantation in children. Unique molecular identifiers featured in how the TCRbeta library was prepared. Each CDR3 protein gets one entry after TCRdb re-called the PCR reads with MiXCR. This sample yields about 470,000 distinct CDR3 sequences, of which over 40% are seen a single time; under 35% belongs to the top ten. This sample comprised PBMCs, obtained before TCRalphabeta/CD19-depleted stem cell transplant. These receptors were obtained from a girl aged 2 to 9 with aplastic anemia, due to receive a stem cell transplant.

The chain uses TRBV7-8 and TRBJ1-1, with D uncertain. The V end lost 3 bases, the J end lost 0 bases, and 11 bases lay between the germline ends. CDR1 is SGHVS and CDR2 is FQNEAQ in the germline V gene. This CDR3 region has 15 residues. The CDR3 loop reads CASSFEVEMNTEAFF. The CDR3 coding sequence is TGTGCCAGCAGCTTTGAAGTAGAAATGAACACTGAAGCTTTCTTT.

In the case of this clonotype: At one boundary the junction diverges from the germline segment, which might be a read error. The chain joins TRBV20-1 to TRBJ1-3; unclear D gene. The CDR3 has 11 residues. Germline V lookup: CDR1 DFQATT, CDR2 SNEGSKA (reference sequence). The CDR3 DNA reads TGCAGTGCTAGAGAGTGGCATAATCCCACTTTT. Its translation: CSAREWHNPTF.

V gene TRBV2 combines with J gene TRBJ2-3; 7 bases agree with TRBD2. Germline loops: CDR1 SNHLY, CDR2 FYNNEI. The CDR3 consists of 15 residues. J gave up 1 base and V 4 bases, and 5 bases lay outside the gene matches. The CDR3 bases are TGTGCCAGCAGTGTACTAGCGTCTGGCACAGATACGCAGTATTTT. Encoded protein: CASSVLASGTDTQYF. Drawing the rest from reference TRBV2 and TRBJ2-3, the complete variable domain is EPEVTQTPSHQVTQMGQEVILRCVPISNHLYFYWYRQILGQKVEFLVSFYNNEISEKSEIFDDQFSVERPDGSNFTLKIRSTKLEDSAMYFCASSVLASGTDTQYFGPGTRLTVL.

The rearrangement links TRBV5-1 to TRBJ2-2, with no clear D. CDR3 length equals 12 residues. Trimming removed 3 bases at V and 6 bases at J, with 6 bases between. Germline loops: CDR1 SGHRS, CDR2 YFSETQ. The CDR3 nucleotides read TGCGCCAGCAGCTCTGACCCCGGGGAGCTGTTTTTT. The encoded protein is CASSSDPGELFF.

This rearrangement joins TRBV5-1 to TRBJ2-7; D is unresolved. This CDR3 comprises 13 residues. The V and J ends lost 1 base and 3 bases respectively, with 8 bases between them. CDR1 and CDR2 from the germline V gene are SGHRS and YFSETQ. CDR3 sequence reads: CASSLSGDYEQYF. CDR3 sequence (DNA): TGCGCCAGCAGCTTGTCGGGTGACTACGAGCAGTACTTC.

The chain combines TRBV18 with TRBJ1-1; tentatively, D is TRBD1 (6 bases). CDR3 length: 14 residues. Germline CDR1 and CDR2: KGHSH and LQKENI. V lost 5 bases and J lost 1, with 11 bases in between. CDR3 nucleotide sequence: TGTGCCAGCTCAATGGGGGCCGAGAACACTGAAGCTTTCTTT. Protein: CASSMGAENTEAFF. The full variable domain, in which reference TRBV18 and TRBJ1-1 provide the parts outside the CDR3, is NAGVMQNPRHLVRRRGQEARLRCSPMKGHSHVYWYRQLPEEGLKFMVYLQKENIIDESGMPKERFSAEFPKEGPSILRIQQVVRGDSAAYFCASSMGAENTEAFFGQGTRLTVV.

The V call is TRBV29-1, the J call TRBJ1-2, with no clear D. Trimming removed 0 bases at V and 3 bases at J, with 8 bases between. Germline V lookup: CDR1 SQVTM, CDR2 ANQGSEA. This CDR3 comprises 13 residues. DNA for the CDR3: TGCAGCGTTGAAGATCTGAGCTACTATGGCTACACCTTC. Amino acid sequence: CSVEDLSYYGYTF.

The chain carries TRBV12-3 or TRBV12-4 and TRBJ2-3; 7 nucleotides agree with TRBD2. This CDR3 is 16 amino acids long. V dropped 6 bases and J dropped 3; count of bases not matched to a gene: 12. This CDR3 is CASSTGLGGGTDTQYF. Written as DNA, the CDR3 is TGTGCCAGCAGCACGGGGCTTGGGGGGGGTACAGATACGCAGTATTTT.

This clonotype was counted between two and nine times. The rearrangement uses TRBV3-1 and TRBJ2-3; 10 bases fit TRBD2. The CDR3 runs 15 residues. Germline values: CDR1 LGHDT, CDR2 YNNKEL (reference sequence). The ends lost 4 bases at V and 5 bases at J; junction bases unmatched: 6. CDR3 bases: TGTGCCAGCAGCCGGACTAGCGGCAGGCTAGATACGCAGTATTTT. The encoded protein is CASSRTSGRLDTQYF.

The rearrangement uses TRBV20-1 and TRBJ2-1; 14 positions agree with TRBD2. V shed 5 bases, J shed 5 bases, and the junction held 5 bases outside the gene matches. The CDR3 loop spans 15 amino acids. CDR1 DFQATT and CDR2 SNEGSKA come from the germline V gene (reference sequence). In nucleotides, the CDR3 is TGCAGTGCTCTACCGGGACTAGCGGGGGACAATGAGCAGTTCTTC. Translated: CSALPGLAGDNEQFF.

A few counts support this clonotype. V usage is TRBV7-2 and J usage is TRBJ2-1; TRBD2 agrees at 7 bases. This CDR3 region has 12 residues. In germline, CDR1 is SGHTA, CDR2 FQGNSA. The V and J ends lost 1 base and 12 bases, in that order; junction bases with no gene match: 3. The CDR3 spells CASSLDSGLQFF. CDR3 sequence (DNA): TGTGCCAGCAGCTTAGATAGCGGGTTGCAGTTCTTC.

V usage is TRBV20-1 and J usage is TRBJ1-3; D gene ambiguous. This CDR3 region has 12 residues. CDR1 is DFQATT and CDR2 is SNEGSKA in the germline V gene (reference sequence). V shed 6 bases and J shed 2 bases, with 8 bases lying between them. CDR3 sequence (DNA): TGCAGTGCAGGACCCACTGGAAACACCATATATTTT. Amino acid sequence: CSAGPTGNTIYF.

The table lists this clonotype with a few counts. The J gene is TRBJ1-4, the V gene TRBV4-1; D is perhaps TRBD1 (6 bases). V was shortened by 1 base and J by 8 bases, with 11 bases between the two germline ends. Germline values: CDR1 MGHRA, CDR2 YSYEKL. This CDR3 spans 14 amino acids. CDR3 sequence: CASSQVNREEKLFF. The CDR3, as DNA: TGCGCCAGCAGCCAAGTCAACAGGGAAGAAAAACTGTTTTTT.

The V gene is TRBV6-2 or TRBV6-3, the J gene TRBJ2-3; the match to TRBD2 covers 9 bases. The CDR3 runs 17 residues. Germline assignment: CDR1 MNHEY and CDR2 SVGEGT. V lost 6 bases to trimming and J lost 0 bases; unmatched junction nucleotides: 10. This CDR3 reads CASSLLPSGMSTDTQYF. The CDR3 bases are TGTGCCAGCAGCCTTCTTCCTAGCGGGATGAGCACAGATACGCAGTATTTT.

The chain carries TRBV20-1 and TRBJ1-1; unclear D gene. V lost 1 base to trimming and J lost 3 bases, with 6 bases between them. CDR1 and CDR2 from the germline V gene are DFQATT and SNEGSKA (reference sequence). The CDR3 totals 12 residues. CDR3 nucleotide sequence: TGCAGTGCTAGAGTTTCGGACACTGAAGCTTTCTTT. Translating it yields CSARVSDTEAFF.

The chain recombines TRBV5-1 with TRBJ2-5; 9 nucleotides align to TRBD1. The V segment lost 2 bases and the J segment 4 bases; nucleotides outside the gene matches: 6. The CDR3 is 15 residues long. Germline V gene data show CDR1 as SGHRS and CDR2 as YFSETQ. CDR3 nucleotide sequence: TGCGCCAGCAGCTTACAGGGGGCTGGGGGAGAGACCCAGTACTTC. It encodes CASSLQGAGGETQYF.

The V and J genes are TRBV6-1 and TRBJ1-3, with a weak D call TRBD1 (6 bases). Germline values: CDR1 MNHNS, CDR2 SASEGT. The CDR3 length is 16 residues. Trimming cost V 5 bases and J 1 base, with 15 bases left between them. The CDR3 here is CASSPAGDTSGNTIYF. The CDR3 coding sequence is TGTGCCAGCAGTCCCGCAGGGGATACTTCTGGAAACACCATATATTTT.

This clonotype was picked up a small number of times. Its ends do not fully match the called genes, so a read error is possible. The chain is built from TRBV4-1 and TRBJ2-1; D possibly corresponds to TRBD2 (6 bases). The CDR3 runs 15 residues. Per the germline V gene, CDR1 is MGHRA and CDR2 is YSYEKL. In DNA, the CDR3 is TGCGCCAGCAGCCAAGCGGGAGATTCCTCCAATGAGCAGTTCTTC. This encodes CASSQAGDSSNEQFF.

The chain recombines TRBV11-2 with TRBJ2-7, with 11 bases identical to TRBD1. CDR3 length: 15 residues. The germline gives CDR1 SGHAT, CDR2 FQNNGV. The J segment lost 4 bases and the V segment lost 0 bases, leaving 2 bases of the junction unmatched. For the CDR3, the DNA is TGTGCCAGCAGCTTAGATGGGGACAGGGGGTACGAGCAGTACTTC. It encodes CASSLDGDRGYEQYF.

V usage is TRBV20-1 and J usage is TRBJ2-1, with D perhaps TRBD1 or TRBD2 (5 bases each). This CDR3 contains 17 residues. The V gene lost 5 bases and the J gene lost 6 bases, with 26 bases spanning the gap. Germline V CDR1 and CDR2: DFQATT, SNEGSKA (reference sequence). The CDR3 nucleotides read TGCAGTGCTGGCGAACTAGGGGTGTTTCCCCGGAGCAATGAGCAGTTCTTC. It translates to CSAGELGVFPRSNEQFF.

The chain is built from TRBV24-1 and TRBJ2-1; D gene ambiguous. The CDR3 consists of 13 residues. Deletions cut 5 bases from V and 5 bases from J, with 9 bases between. The V gene's germline CDR1 is KGHDR and CDR2 SFDVKD. In nucleotides, the CDR3 is TGTGCCACCAGTGGAAGAAGCAACAATGAGCAGTTCTTC. This gives the protein CATSGRSNNEQFF.

The genes are TRBV29-1 and TRBJ2-6, with TRBD2 matching over 14 bases. Germline CDR1 is SQVTM and CDR2 is ANQGSEA. The ends lost 7 bases at V and 4 bases at J; junction bases unmatched: 12. This CDR3 spans 18 amino acids. DNA of the CDR3: TGCAGCGCCCGCACGGGGGGACTAGCGGGGGAAGGGGCCAACGTCCTGACTTTC. Protein: CSARTGGLAGEGANVLTF.

The sample holds a few counts of this clonotype. This chain links TRBV15 with TRBJ2-1; D possibly corresponds to TRBD1 (8 bases). Per germline, CDR1 LNHNV and CDR2 YYDKDF (reference sequence). The germline V and J ends were trimmed by 5 bases and 5 bases, with 19 bases remaining between them. The CDR3 length is 16 residues. The CDR3 protein is CATSGRARGLDNEQFF. CDR3 in DNA: TGTGCCACCAGCGGGAGGGCCAGGGGGCTCGACAATGAGCAGTTCTTC.

The chain's CDR3 is CASSPDSGRSTGELFF. CDR3 nucleotide sequence: TGTGCCAGCTCACCAGATAGCGGGCGGTCCACCGGGGAGCTGTTTTTT. V usage is TRBV18 and J usage is TRBJ2-2; 7 positions agree with TRBD2. Germline V gene sequence: CDR1 KGHSH, CDR2 LQKENI. V trimming: 2 bases; J trimming: 4 bases; junction bases outside the gene matches: 7. The CDR3 contains 16 residues.

V usage is TRBV6-1 and J usage is TRBJ1-1; a weak D match, TRBD1 (5 bases). Per the germline V gene, CDR1 is MNHNS and CDR2 is SASEGT. The V end was cut by 8 bases, the J end by 1 base, with 11 bases between. CDR3 size: 13 residues. The CDR3 region is CASPSGPNTEAFF. As DNA, the CDR3 is TGTGCCAGCCCCTCAGGGCCGAACACTGAAGCTTTCTTT.

This clonotype was counted ten times or more. This chain links TRBV20-1 with TRBJ2-7, with a tentative D call TRBD2 (5 bases). The germline V and J ends were trimmed by 6 bases and 2 bases, with 14 bases remaining between them. CDR1 is DFQATT and CDR2 is SNEGSKA in the germline V gene (reference sequence). CDR3 size: 13 residues. The DNA for the CDR3 is TGCAGTGCCGACGCCCCCGGGGCCTACGAGCAGTACTTC. This codes for CSADAPGAYEQYF.

This clonotype was counted between two and nine times. DNA of the CDR3: TGTGCCAGCAGTGAAGCGGGTCGAAACTATGGCTACACCTTC. Its translation: CASSEAGRNYGYTF. The rearrangement joins TRBV6-1 to TRBJ1-2, with D unclear. Between the trimmed V and J ends, which lost 0 bases and 2 bases, there was a span of 7 bases. The CDR3 covers 14 residues. Germline assignment: CDR1 MNHNS and CDR2 SASEGT.

The rearrangement uses TRBV6-5 and TRBJ2-7; D is perhaps TRBD2 (6 bases). The CDR3 covers 13 residues. Germline V gene data show CDR1 as MNHEY and CDR2 as SVGAGI. V gave up 6 bases and J gave up 0 bases, with 9 bases separating them. The CDR3 DNA follows: TGTGCCAGCAGGGGACTTGCCTCCTACGAGCAGTACTTC. Its translation: CASRGLASYEQYF.

This clonotype appeared a few times. This rearrangement joins TRBV15 to TRBJ2-3; 10 bases match TRBD2. V gave up 2 bases and J gave up 7 bases; unmatched junction bases: 15. The CDR3 covers 18 residues. CDR1 is LNHNV and CDR2 is YYDKDF in the germline V gene (reference sequence). CDR3 loop: CATSRTRNSGGLQNTQYF. Written as DNA, the CDR3 is TGTGCCACCAGCAGAACGCGAAATAGCGGGGGGCTCCAAAATACGCAGTATTTT.

The rearrangement joins TRBV5-1 to TRBJ1-1, with a tentative D call TRBD1 (5 bases). The germline V gene encodes CDR1 SGHRS and CDR2 YFSETQ. V lost 5 bases and J lost 1, with 15 bases in between. The CDR3 has 15 amino acids. CDR3 amino acids: CASRLRDGSNTEAFF. CDR3 coding DNA: TGCGCCAGCAGACTACGGGACGGCTCGAACACTGAAGCTTTCTTT.

Ten or more counts support this clonotype. The chain is built from TRBV7-9 and TRBJ2-2, with 7 bases identical to TRBD1. Per germline, CDR1 SEHNR and CDR2 FQNEAQ (reference sequence). J gave up 1 base and V 2 bases, and 4 bases lay outside the gene matches. This CDR3 comprises 16 residues. The CDR3 sequence: CASSLSGTENTGELFF. As DNA, the CDR3 is TGTGCCAGCAGCTTATCCGGGACAGAGAACACCGGGGAGCTGTTTTTT.

This clonotype has a count of ten or more. The CDR3 nucleotides read TGTGCCAGCAGCTCGTCTACGGGATCCGGAAACACCATATATTTT. It translates to CASSSSTGSGNTIYF. The chain combines TRBV7-9 with TRBJ1-3; D is ambiguous. Germline V gene sequence: CDR1 SEHNR, CDR2 FQNEAQ (reference sequence). This CDR3 contains 15 residues. The V end was cut by 4 bases, the J end by 4 bases, with 14 bases between.